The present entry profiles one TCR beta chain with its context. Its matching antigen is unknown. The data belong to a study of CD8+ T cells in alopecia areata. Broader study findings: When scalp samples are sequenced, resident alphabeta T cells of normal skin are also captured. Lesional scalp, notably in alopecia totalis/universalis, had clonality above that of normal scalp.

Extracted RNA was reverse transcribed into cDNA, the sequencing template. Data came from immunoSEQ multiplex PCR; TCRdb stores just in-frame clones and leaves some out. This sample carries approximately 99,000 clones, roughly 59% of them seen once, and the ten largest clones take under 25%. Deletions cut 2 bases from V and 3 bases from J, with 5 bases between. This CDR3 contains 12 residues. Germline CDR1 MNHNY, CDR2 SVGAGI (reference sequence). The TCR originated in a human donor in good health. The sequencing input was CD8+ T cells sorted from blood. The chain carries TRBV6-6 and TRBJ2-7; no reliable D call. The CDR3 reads CASSYGVYEQYF. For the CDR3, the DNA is TGTGCCAGCAGTTACGGGGTCTACGAGCAGTACTTC.